This T cell receptor beta chain was obtained from a study of cytomegalovirus exposure and HLA in healthy donors. In regard to this clone: Its target is not known.

Findings and caveats of the study: The study recorded over 150 TCR beta chains that were cytomegalovirus-associated.

Assay: immunoSEQ multiplex PCR; the TCRdb copy retains only in-frame clones and omits some. Of roughly 120,000 clones listed, just under 95% are singletons. Germline V CDR1 and CDR2: SNHLY, FYNNEI. There are 13 residues in the CDR3. The ends were cut back, 8 bases at V and 0 bases at J, with 10 bases in the middle. The rearrangement uses TRBV2 and TRBJ1-1; weak D call: TRBD1 (6 bases). The specimen was PBMCs. The source is a woman between 18 and 30 years old in good health and CMV-seronegative. The CDR3 is CASGGALNTEAFF. CDR3 sequence (DNA): TGTGCCAGCGGGGGGGCGTTGAACACTGAAGCTTTCTTT.